This T cell receptor (beta chain) derives from a study of T-cell memory formation after mild COVID-19. From the 5' RACE reads, TCRdb called clonotypes with MiXCR, one entry per CDR3 protein. The data show 550,000 to 700,000 distinct CDR3 sequences, about a sixth seen once. The CDR3 is 16 amino acids. The V gene lost 1 base and the J gene lost 3 bases, with 16 bases spanning the gap. Germline-derived CDR1 and CDR2 are SGHVS and FQNEAQ. Turning to this clonotype: Its antigen is currently unknown.

Study results and caveats: The appearance of some responding clones in pre-infection memory suggested that cross-reactive memory joined.

The chain couples TRBV7-8 to TRBJ2-7; tentative D call: TRBD2 (6 bases). This receptor was taken from an adult woman who had mild COVID-19 (a few samples of this study predate the infection). Cell type and time point are not known. Input material: PBMCs or a T cell subset sorted from them (not recorded which). The CDR3 DNA reads as TGTGCCAGCAGCTTAGTGGAGGGCAGGGATATCTACGAGCAGTACTTC. This translates into CASSLVEGRDIYEQYF.